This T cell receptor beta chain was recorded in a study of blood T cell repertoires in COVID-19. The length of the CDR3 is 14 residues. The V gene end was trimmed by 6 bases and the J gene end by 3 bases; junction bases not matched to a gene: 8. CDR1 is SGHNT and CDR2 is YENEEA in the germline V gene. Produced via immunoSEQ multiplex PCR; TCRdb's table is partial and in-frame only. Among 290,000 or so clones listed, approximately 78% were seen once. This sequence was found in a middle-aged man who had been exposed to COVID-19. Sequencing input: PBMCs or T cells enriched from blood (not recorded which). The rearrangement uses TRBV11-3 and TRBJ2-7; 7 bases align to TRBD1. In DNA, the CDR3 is TGTGCCAGCAGTTTTACAGGGGTCGACTACGAGCAGTACTTC. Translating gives CASSFTGVDYEQYF.